One T cell receptor beta chain is described in this entry. The antigen is undetermined. This entry comes from a study of cytomegalovirus exposure and HLA in healthy donors. Study conclusions and caveats: Among TCR sequences, most were rare, though some public TCRs appeared in many donors.

Trimming left V 3 bases short and J 7 bases short, with 4 bases between. This CDR3 is built from 11 residues. Germline V gene data show CDR1 as MDHEN and CDR2 as SYDVKM. PCR was performed using 60 Vbeta and 13 Jbeta primers. Using immunoSEQ multiplex PCR, the repertoire was profiled, and TCRdb retains in-frame clones only, with some absent. The table shows 60,000 to 70,000 clones, with 80% to 90% occurring only once. The receptor's source is a woman aged 25-40 years in good health and CMV-seronegative. Sequences were obtained from PBMCs. The J gene is TRBJ1-5, the V gene TRBV28, with D unresolved. The CDR3 region is CASSFGQPQHF. The CDR3 bases are TGTGCCAGCAGTTTTGGCCAGCCCCAGCATTTT.